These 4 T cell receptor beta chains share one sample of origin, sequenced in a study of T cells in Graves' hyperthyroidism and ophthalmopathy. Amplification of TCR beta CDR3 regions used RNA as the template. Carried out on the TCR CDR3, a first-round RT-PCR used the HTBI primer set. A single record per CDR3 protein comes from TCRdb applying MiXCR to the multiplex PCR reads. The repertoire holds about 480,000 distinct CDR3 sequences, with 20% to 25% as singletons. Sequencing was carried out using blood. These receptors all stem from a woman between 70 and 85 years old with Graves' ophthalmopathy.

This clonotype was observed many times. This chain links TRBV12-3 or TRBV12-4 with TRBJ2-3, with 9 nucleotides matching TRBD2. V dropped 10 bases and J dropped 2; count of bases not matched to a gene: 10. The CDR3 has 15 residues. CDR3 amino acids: CATLRLAEITDTQYF. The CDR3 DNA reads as TGTGCCACCCTGAGACTAGCGGAAATCACAGATACGCAGTATTTT.

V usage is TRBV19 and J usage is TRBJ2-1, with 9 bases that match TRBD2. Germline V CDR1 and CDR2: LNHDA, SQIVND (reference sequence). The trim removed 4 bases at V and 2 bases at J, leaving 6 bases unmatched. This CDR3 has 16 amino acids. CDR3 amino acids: CASSKVAGVPYNEQFF. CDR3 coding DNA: TGTGCCAGTAGTAAGGTAGCGGGAGTCCCCTACAATGAGCAGTTCTTC.

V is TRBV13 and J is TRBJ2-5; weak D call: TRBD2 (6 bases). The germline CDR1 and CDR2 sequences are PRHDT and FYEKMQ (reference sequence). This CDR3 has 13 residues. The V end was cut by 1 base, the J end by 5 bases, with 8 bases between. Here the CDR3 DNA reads TGTGCCAGCAGCTTAGTGGGGAGGGAGACCCAGTACTTC. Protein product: CASSLVGRETQYF.

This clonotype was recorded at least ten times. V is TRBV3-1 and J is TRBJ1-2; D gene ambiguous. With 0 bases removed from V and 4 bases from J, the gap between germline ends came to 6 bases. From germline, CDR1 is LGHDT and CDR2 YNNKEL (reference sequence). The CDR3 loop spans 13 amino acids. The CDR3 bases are TGTGCCAGCAGCCAAGAGGGCAGCTATGGCTACACCTTC. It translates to CASSQEGSYGYTF.